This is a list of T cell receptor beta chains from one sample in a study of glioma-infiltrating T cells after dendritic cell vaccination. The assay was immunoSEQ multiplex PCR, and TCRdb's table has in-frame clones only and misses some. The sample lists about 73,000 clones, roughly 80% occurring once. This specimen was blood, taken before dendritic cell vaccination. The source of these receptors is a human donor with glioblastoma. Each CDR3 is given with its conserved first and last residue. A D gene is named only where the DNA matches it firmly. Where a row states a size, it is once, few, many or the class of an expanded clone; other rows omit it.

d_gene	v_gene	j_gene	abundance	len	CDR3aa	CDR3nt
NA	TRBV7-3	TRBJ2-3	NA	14	CASSLAGRQDTQYF	TGTGCCAGCAGCTTAGCGGGCAGGCAAGATACGCAGTATTTT
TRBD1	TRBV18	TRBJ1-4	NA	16	CASSPQTGGTNEKLFF	TGTGCCAGCTCACCACAGACAGGGGGCACTAATGAAAAACTGTTTTTT
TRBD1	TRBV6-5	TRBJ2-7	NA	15	CASSRTGEVGYEQYF	TGTGCCAGCAGCAGGACAGGGGAGGTTGGATACGAGCAGTACTTC
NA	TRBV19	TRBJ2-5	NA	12	CASSVGGETQYF	TGTGCCAGTAGTGTGGGGGGAGAGACCCAGTACTTC
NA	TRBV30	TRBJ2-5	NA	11	CAWSVLGTQYF	TGTGCCTGGAGTGTACTCGGGACCCAGTACTTC
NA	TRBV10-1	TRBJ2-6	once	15	CASSAGLAGANVLTF	TGCGCCAGCAGTGCAGGGTTGGCCGGGGCCAACGTCCTGACTTTC
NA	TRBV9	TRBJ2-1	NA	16	CASSVAGGTLYNEQFF	TGTGCCAGCAGCGTAGCTGGGGGGACCCTATACAATGAGCAGTTCTTC
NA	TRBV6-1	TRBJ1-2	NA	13	CASSDPTEIGYTF	TGTGCCAGCAGTGACCCGACAGAGATCGGCTACACCTTC
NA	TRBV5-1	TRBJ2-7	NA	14	CASSLVGASYEQYF	TGCGCCAGCAGCTTGGTAGGGGCGTCCTACGAGCAGTACTTC
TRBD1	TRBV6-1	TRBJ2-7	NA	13	CASRPTGVREQYF	TGTGCCAGCAGGCCCACAGGGGTAAGAGAGCAGTACTTC
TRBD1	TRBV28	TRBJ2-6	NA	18	CASSSAGTGAPGANVLTF	TGTGCCAGCAGTTCCGCCGGGACAGGGGCTCCCGGGGCCAACGTCCTGACTTTC
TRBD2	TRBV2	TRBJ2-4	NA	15	CASAGAELAKNIQYF	TGTGCCAGCGCGGGAGCGGAACTAGCCAAAAACATTCAGTACTTC
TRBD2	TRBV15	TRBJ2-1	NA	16	CATSRALAGGNNEQFF	TGTGCCACCAGCAGAGCACTAGCGGGAGGAAATAATGAGCAGTTCTTC
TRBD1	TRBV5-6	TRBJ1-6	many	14	CASSFRGQGFALHF	TGTGCCAGCAGCTTCAGAGGACAGGGGTTCGCACTCCACTTT
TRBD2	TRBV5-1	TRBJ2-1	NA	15	CASSTAGGAYNEQFF	TGCGCCAGCAGTACAGCGGGGGGCGCCTACAATGAGCAGTTCTTC
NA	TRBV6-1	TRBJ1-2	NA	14	CASSDSGAGYGYTF	TGTGCCAGCAGTGACAGCGGGGCCGGCTATGGCTACACCTTC
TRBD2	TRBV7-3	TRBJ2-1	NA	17	CASSPGLILAGDHEQFF	TGTGCCAGCAGCCCCGGACTCATACTAGCGGGAGATCATGAGCAGTTCTTC
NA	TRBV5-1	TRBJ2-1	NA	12	CASSPSGGDRFF	TGCGCCAGCAGCCCGTCCGGGGGAGACCGGTTCTTC
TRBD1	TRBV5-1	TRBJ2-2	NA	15	CASSWGQGYTGELFF	TGCGCCAGCAGCTGGGGACAGGGCTACACCGGGGAGCTGTTTTTT
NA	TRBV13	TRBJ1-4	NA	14	CASSLERLNEKLFF	TGTGCCAGCAGCTTAGAGCGGCTTAATGAAAAACTGTTTTTT
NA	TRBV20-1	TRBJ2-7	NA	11	CSARDGYEQYF	TGCAGTGCTAGAGACGGGTACGAGCAGTACTTC
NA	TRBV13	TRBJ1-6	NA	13	CASSPRSNSPLHF	TGTGCCAGCAGCCCACGGTCTAATTCACCCCTCCACTTT
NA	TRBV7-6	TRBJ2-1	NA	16	CASSLSPGSAYNEQFF	TGTGCCAGCAGCTTATCGCCGGGATCAGCCTACAATGAGCAGTTCTTC
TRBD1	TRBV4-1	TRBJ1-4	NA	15	CASSHEDRGREKLFF	TGCGCCAGCAGCCATGAGGACAGGGGGCGAGAAAAACTGTTTTTT